The clone carrying this T cell receptor (beta chain) has a count of ten or more. The data were obtained in a study of molecular identifiers for immune sequencing clone quantification. The CDR3 sequence is 16 residues long. Germline-derived CDR1 and CDR2 are SNHLY and FYNNEI. V lost 3 bases and J lost 0, with 13 bases in between. Via MiXCR, TCRdb re-called the PCR reads, giving one row per CDR3 protein. This table holds 300,000 to 400,000 distinct CDR3 sequences, about 21% found once. Material for sequencing was naive CD8+ T cells from blood, with Jurkat cell RNA spiked in. Noted subset: FACS-sorted CD8+CD4-CCR7+CD45RA+ naive T cells. The chain is built from TRBV2 and TRBJ2-3; D gene uncertain. The clonotype comes from a human donor in good health. Some libraries in this study had Jurkat cell RNA spiked in. The CDR3 spells CASSDPEYASTDTQYF. Written as DNA, the CDR3 is TGTGCCAGCAGTGACCCAGAATACGCTAGCACAGATACGCAGTATTTT.